One and the same sample provided the 10 T cell receptor beta chains below, sequenced in a study of T cell changes during pregnancy in multiple sclerosis. The repertoire was sequenced with immunoSEQ multiplex PCR; TCRdb's copy has only in-frame clones and lacks some. The profile covers just under 70,000 clones, with around 90% appearing a single time and roughly 0.8% taken by the ten largest. Here the sequenced sample was peripheral blood, taken in the second trimester of pregnancy. The source of these receptors is a female donor with multiple sclerosis, enrolled in a pregnancy study.

The chain links TRBV6-4 to TRBJ2-2; D is unclear. This CDR3 has 14 residues. Trimming stripped 2 bases from V and 7 bases from J, with 11 bases between. Germline CDR1 MRHNA, CDR2 SNTAGT. The CDR3 loop reads CASSDRPTGGELFF. The CDR3, as DNA: TGTGCCAGCAGTGACCGGCCGACTGGCGGGGAGCTGTTTTTT.

V is TRBV29-1 and J is TRBJ1-2, with D tentatively TRBD1 (6 bases). CDR1 and CDR2 from the germline V gene are SQVTM and ANQGSEA. The CDR3 consists of 13 residues. The V and J ends lost 1 base and 8 bases respectively, with 14 bases between them. The CDR3, as DNA: TGCAGCGTTGAAGCAGGGGATTCCTTCGGCTACACCTTC. It yields the protein CSVEAGDSFGYTF.

The V call is TRBV25-1, the J call TRBJ2-3, with D hard to call. The V end lost 3 bases, the J end lost 1 base, and 8 bases lay between the germline ends. Germline-derived CDR1 and CDR2 are MGHDK and SYGVNS. The CDR3 spans 14 residues. CDR3 sequence: CASSEFGRTDTQYF. The DNA of the CDR3 is TGTGCCAGCAGTGAGTTTGGGCGCACAGATACGCAGTATTTT. Looking up the rest from reference TRBV25-1 and TRBJ2-3 gives the full variable domain: EADIYQTPRYLVIGTGKKITLECSQTMGHDKMYWYQQDPGMELHLIHYSYGVNSTEKGDLSSESTVSRIRTEHFPLTLESARPSHTSQYLCASSEFGRTDTQYFGPGTRLTVL.

The chain couples TRBV7-8 to TRBJ1-1, with D unresolved. The CDR3 has 14 amino acids. Germline CDR1 is SGHVS and CDR2 is FQNEAQ. The V and J ends lost 1 base and 1 base respectively, with 7 bases between them. The CDR3 sequence: CASSLGQSNTEAFF. The CDR3, as DNA: TGTGCCAGCAGCTTAGGCCAGTCGAACACTGAAGCTTTCTTT.

The CDR3, as DNA: TGTGCCAGCAGCCAAGAATTGGGGGGACTAAATGAAAAACTGTTTTTT. Translated, it gives CASSQELGGLNEKLFF. The chain links TRBV14 to TRBJ1-4, with D maybe TRBD1 (5 bases). The CDR3 is made up of 16 amino acids. The germline V gene has CDR1 SGHDN and CDR2 FVKESK. Trimming removed 0 bases from V and 5 bases from J, with 13 bases in between.

The chain combines TRBV11-1 with TRBJ2-7, with D possibly matching TRBD1 (5 bases). CDR1 SGHAT and CDR2 FQDESV come from the germline V gene (reference sequence). Trimming pared 2 bases from V and 1 base from J, leaving 9 bases between. This CDR3 has 14 amino acids. The CDR3 reads CASSLRSGSYEQYF. CDR3 DNA sequence: TGTGCCAGCAGCTTACGGTCAGGGTCCTACGAGCAGTACTTC.

The rearrangement joins TRBV29-1 to TRBJ1-2; a possible D gene is TRBD1 (5 bases). Germline assignment: CDR1 SQVTM and CDR2 ANQGSEA. V was cut by 2 bases and J by 5 bases, with 12 bases left in between. This CDR3 region has 13 residues. The CDR3 nucleotides are TGCAGCGTTGAACGGGGGGATTGGTATGGCTACACCTTC. Residues: CSVERGDWYGYTF.

This sequence joins TRBV9 and TRBJ2-1, with 8 bases lining up with TRBD2. The CDR3 is made up of 15 amino acids. Per germline, CDR1 SGDLS and CDR2 YYNGEE. V gave up 7 bases and J gave up 2 bases; unmatched junction bases: 8. The CDR3 here is CASSGGGPTYNEQFF. CDR3 nucleotides: TGTGCCAGCTCCGGGGGGGGCCCCACCTACAATGAGCAGTTCTTC.

This chain uses TRBV10-3 with TRBJ1-5; no definite D call. The CDR3 extends over 13 amino acids. The germline CDR1 and CDR2 sequences are ENHRY and SYGVKD. V was cut by 0 bases and J by 9 bases, with 9 bases left in between. CDR3 sequence: CAISESLTGPQHF. CDR3 bases: TGTGCCATCAGTGAGTCTTTAACGGGGCCCCAGCATTTT.

The chain joins TRBV2 to TRBJ2-1, with D possibly matching TRBD2 (6 bases). The V gene's germline CDR1 is SNHLY and CDR2 FYNNEI. The CDR3 consists of 15 residues. The V and J ends lost 3 bases and 9 bases respectively, with 18 bases between them. The CDR3 loop reads CASSERGSKAGEQFF. Here the CDR3 DNA reads TGTGCCAGCAGTGAGCGGGGAAGCAAGGCCGGTGAGCAGTTCTTC. The entire variable domain, with the rest obtained from reference TRBV2 and TRBJ2-1, is as follows: EPEVTQTPSHQVTQMGQEVILRCVPISNHLYFYWYRQILGQKVEFLVSFYNNEISEKSEIFDDQFSVERPDGSNFTLKIRSTKLEDSAMYFCASSERGSKAGEQFFGPGTRLTVL.